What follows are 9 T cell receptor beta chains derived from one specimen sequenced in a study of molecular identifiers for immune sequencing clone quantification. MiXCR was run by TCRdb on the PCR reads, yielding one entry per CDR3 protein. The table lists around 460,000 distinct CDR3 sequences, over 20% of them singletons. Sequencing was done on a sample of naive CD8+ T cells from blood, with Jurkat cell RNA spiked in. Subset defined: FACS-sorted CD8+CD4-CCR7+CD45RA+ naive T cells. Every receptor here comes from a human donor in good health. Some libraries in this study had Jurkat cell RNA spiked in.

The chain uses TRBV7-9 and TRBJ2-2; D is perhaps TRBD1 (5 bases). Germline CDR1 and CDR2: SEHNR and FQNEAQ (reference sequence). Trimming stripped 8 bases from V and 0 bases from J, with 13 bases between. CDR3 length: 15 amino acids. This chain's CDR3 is CASVGEETNTGELFF. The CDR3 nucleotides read TGTGCCAGCGTAGGGGAAGAGACGAACACCGGGGAGCTGTTTTTT.

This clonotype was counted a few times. The CDR3 DNA sequence: TGCGCCAGCGGCTCTGAACCAAGGAGTAACTATGGCTACACCTTC. It yields the protein CASGSEPRSNYGYTF. The chain joins TRBV5-1 to TRBJ1-2; D is unclear. V gave up 7 bases and J gave up 1 base, with 17 bases separating them. CDR3 length: 15 residues. Germline V CDR1 and CDR2: SGHRS, YFSETQ.

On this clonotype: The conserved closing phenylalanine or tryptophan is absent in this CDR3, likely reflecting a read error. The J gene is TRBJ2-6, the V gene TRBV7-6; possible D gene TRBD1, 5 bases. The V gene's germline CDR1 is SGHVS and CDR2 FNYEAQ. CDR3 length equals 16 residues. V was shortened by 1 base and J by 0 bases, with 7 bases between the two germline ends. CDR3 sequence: CASSLETASGANVLTS. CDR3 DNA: TGTGCCAGCAGCTTAGAGACAGCCTCTGGGGCCAACGTCCTGACTTCC.

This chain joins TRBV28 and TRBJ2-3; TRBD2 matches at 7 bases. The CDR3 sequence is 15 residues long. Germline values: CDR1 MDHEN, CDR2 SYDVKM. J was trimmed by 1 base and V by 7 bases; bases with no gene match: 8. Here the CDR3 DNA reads TGTGCCAGCACCAGAAGCACTAGCGGCACAGATACGCAGTATTTT. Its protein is CASTRSTSGTDTQYF.

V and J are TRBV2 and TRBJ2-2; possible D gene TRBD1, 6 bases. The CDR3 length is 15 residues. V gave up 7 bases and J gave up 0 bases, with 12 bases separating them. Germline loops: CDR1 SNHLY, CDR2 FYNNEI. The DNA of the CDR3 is TGTGCCAGCACCCTAGGACAGCCGAACACCGGGGAGCTGTTTTTT. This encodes CASTLGQPNTGELFF.

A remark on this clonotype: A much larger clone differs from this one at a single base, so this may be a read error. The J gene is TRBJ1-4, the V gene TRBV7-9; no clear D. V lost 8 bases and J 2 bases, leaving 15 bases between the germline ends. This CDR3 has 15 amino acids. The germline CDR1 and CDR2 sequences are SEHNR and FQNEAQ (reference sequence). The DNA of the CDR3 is TGTGCCAGCGGCACCCCGACGGATACTAATGAAAAACTGTTTTTT. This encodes CASGTPTDTNEKLFF.

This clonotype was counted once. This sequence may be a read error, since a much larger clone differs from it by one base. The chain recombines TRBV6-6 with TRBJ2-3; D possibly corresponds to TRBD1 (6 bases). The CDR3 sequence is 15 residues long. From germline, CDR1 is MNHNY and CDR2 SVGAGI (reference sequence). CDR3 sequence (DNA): TGTGCCAGCGGTTATGCTTCGGGGACCAGGGGTACGCAGTATTTT. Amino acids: CASGYASGTRGTQYF.

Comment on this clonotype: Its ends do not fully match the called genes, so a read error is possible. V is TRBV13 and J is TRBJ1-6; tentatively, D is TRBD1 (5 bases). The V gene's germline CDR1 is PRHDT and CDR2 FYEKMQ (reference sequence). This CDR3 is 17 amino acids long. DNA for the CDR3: TGTGCCAGCAGCTTAGGTGGGTTCGGGGCCGAGAATTCACCCCGCCACTTT. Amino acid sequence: CASSLGGFGAENSPRHF.

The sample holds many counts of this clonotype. CDR3 in amino acids: CASSLEDRMNTEAFF. The CDR3 nucleotides are TGTGCCAGCAGCTTAGAGGACAGGATGAACACTGAAGCTTTCTTT. The rearrangement joins TRBV11-2 to TRBJ1-1; TRBD1 matches at 7 bases. Germline V CDR1 and CDR2: SGHAT, FQNNGV. V lost 0 bases, J lost 0 bases, and 1 base stayed unmatched. This CDR3 region has 15 residues.